This T cell receptor beta chain was recorded in a study of blood T cell repertoires in COVID-19. Study at large: Both acute and convalescent COVID-19 samples were obtained from the United States, Italy and Spain. T cells, B-cell-depleted T cells, or PBMCs supplied cDNA or gDNA.

The V gene's germline CDR1 is KGHDR and CDR2 SFDVKD. The CDR3 consists of 14 residues. V was pared by 5 bases and J by 4 bases, with 6 bases of the junction left unmatched. Generated by immunoSEQ multiplex PCR, the TCRdb table keeps only in-frame clones and is missing some. The data hold around 130,000 clones, with approximately 80% observed a single time. The chain joins TRBV24-1 to TRBJ1-2; 7 bases map to TRBD1. The sequencing input was peripheral blood. The source is a woman aged 45 to 65 with acute or convalescent COVID-19. The CDR3: CATSGTGEGYGYTF. The CDR3 DNA sequence: TGTGCCACCAGTGGAACAGGGGAAGGCTATGGCTACACCTTC.